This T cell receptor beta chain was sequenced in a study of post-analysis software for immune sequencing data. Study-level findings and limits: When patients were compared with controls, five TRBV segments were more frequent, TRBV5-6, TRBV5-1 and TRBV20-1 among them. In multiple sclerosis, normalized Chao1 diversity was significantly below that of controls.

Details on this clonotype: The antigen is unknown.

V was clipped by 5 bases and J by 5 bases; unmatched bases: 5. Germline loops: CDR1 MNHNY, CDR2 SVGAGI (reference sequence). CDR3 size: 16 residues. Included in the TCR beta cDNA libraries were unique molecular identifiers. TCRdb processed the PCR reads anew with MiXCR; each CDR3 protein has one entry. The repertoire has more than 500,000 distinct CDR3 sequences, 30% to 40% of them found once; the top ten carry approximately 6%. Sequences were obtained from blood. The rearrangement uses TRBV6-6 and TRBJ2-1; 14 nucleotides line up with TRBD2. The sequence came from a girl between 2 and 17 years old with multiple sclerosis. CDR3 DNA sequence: TGTGCCAGCAGTAAGCGGACTAGCGGGGGGAACAATGAGCAGTTCTTC. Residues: CASSKRTSGGNNEQFF.